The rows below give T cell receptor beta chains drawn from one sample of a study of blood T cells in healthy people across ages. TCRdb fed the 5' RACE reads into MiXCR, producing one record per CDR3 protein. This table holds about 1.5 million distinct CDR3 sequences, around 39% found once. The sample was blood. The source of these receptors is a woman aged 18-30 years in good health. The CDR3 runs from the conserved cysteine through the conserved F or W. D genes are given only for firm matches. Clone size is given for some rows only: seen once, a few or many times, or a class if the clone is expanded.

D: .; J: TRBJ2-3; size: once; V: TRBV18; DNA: TGTGCCAGCTCACCATACTCCTCGGGTACAGATACGCAGTATTTT; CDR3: CASSPYSSGTDTQYF
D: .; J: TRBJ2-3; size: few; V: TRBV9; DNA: TGTGCCAGCAGCGCCCGCGCCGGGGATACGCAGTATTTT; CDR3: CASSARAGDTQYF
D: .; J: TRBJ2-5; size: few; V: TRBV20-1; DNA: TGCAGTGCTAGAGTCGGTCGCCAAGAGACCCAGTACTTC; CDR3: CSARVGRQETQYF
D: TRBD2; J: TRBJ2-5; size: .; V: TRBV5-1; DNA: TGCGCCAGCAGCTCCGGAGCGGGAGGCCCCCAAGAGCAGTACTTC; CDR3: CASSSGAGGPQEQYF
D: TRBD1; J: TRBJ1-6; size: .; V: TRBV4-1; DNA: TGCGCCAGCAGCCGCACGCCGGACAGGGACAAATCACCCCTCCACTTT; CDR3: CASSRTPDRDKSPLHF
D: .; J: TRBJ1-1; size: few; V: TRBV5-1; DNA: TGCGCCAGCAGCTTGGTGAGCCGGGGCACTGAAGCTTTCTTT; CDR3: CASSLVSRGTEAFF
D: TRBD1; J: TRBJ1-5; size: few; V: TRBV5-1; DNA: TGCGCCAGCAGCCGGACAGGGGCTTTCAATCAGCCCCAGCATTTT; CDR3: CASSRTGAFNQPQHF
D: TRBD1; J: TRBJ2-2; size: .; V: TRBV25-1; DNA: TGTGCCAGCATCTCGACAGGGCCGGGCACCGGGGAGCTGTTTTTT; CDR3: CASISTGPGTGELFF
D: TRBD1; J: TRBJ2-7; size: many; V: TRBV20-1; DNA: TGCAGTGCTGATAGGACAGGGGTCTCCTACGAGCAGTACTTC; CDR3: CSADRTGVSYEQYF
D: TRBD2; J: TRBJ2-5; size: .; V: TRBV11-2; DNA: TGTGCCAGCAGCTTAGGGATGAATATCGGGGGGGCCGTTAGGGAGACCCAGTACTTC; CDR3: CASSLGMNIGGAVRETQYF
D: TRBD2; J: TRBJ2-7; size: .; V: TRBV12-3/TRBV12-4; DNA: TGTGCCAGCAGGTTTAGGGGGACTAGCGGGTACAATGAGCAGTACTTC; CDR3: CASRFRGTSGYNEQYF
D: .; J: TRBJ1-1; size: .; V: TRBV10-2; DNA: TGCGCCAGCAGTGACACCCGACACGGGGGGAACACTGAAGCTTTCTTT; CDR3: CASSDTRHGGNTEAFF
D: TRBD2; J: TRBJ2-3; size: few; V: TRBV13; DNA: TGTGCCAGCAGCTTAGACGGCGGGAGGGCCATAGATACGCAGTATTTT; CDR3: CASSLDGGRAIDTQYF
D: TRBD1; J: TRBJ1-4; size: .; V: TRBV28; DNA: TGTGCCAGCAGTTTTTCCGGCCAGGGGGCTAATGAAAAACTGTTTTTT; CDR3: CASSFSGQGANEKLFF
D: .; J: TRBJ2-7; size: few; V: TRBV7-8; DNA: TGTGCCAGCAGTATTGACCGGGACGAGGGCTACGAGCAGTACTTC; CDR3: CASSIDRDEGYEQYF
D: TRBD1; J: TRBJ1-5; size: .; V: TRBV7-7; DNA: TGTGCTAGCAGCTTAAGGGGGCGCGTGCCCCCCAGCAATCAGCCCCAGCATTTT; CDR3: CASSLRGRVPPSNQPQHF
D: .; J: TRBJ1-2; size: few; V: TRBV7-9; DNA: TGTGCCAGCAGCTTCTCTGGTCGCGGGGGCCGCAATGGCTACACCTTC; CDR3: CASSFSGRGGRNGYTF
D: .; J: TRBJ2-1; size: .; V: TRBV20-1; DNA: TGCAGTGCTAGACCCCCCCACCGCGTCGACTACAATGAGCAGTTCTTC; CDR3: CSARPPHRVDYNEQFF
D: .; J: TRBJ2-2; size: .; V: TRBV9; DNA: TGTGCCAGCAGCCCCGGGACGACAACGAACACCGGGGAGCTGTTTTTT; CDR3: CASSPGTTTNTGELFF
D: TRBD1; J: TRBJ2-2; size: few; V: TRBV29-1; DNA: TGCAGCGCCCGGGACAGGGGCCCTAACACCGGGGAGCTGTTTTTT; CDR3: CSARDRGPNTGELFF
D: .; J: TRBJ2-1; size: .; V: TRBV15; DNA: TGTGCCACCAGCAGAGATCTCGGGCTTAGTGAGCAGTTCTTC; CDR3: CATSRDLGLSEQFF
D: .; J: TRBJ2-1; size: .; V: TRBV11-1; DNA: TGTGCCAGCAGCTTAACCCAGAATGAGCAGTTCTTC; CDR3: CASSLTQNEQFF
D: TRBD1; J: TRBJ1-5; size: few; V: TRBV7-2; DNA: TGTGCCAGCAGCAGGGGGACAGGGAGGACAAATCAGCCCCAGCATTTT; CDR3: CASSRGTGRTNQPQHF
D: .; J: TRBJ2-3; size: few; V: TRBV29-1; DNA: TGCAGAAGGGTCACAGATACGCAGTATTTT; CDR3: CRRVTDTQYF
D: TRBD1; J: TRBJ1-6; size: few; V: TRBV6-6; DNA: TGTGCCAGCAGTTTGGGTAGAACAGGGGTAGTAGAGTCACCCCTCCACTTT; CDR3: CASSLGRTGVVESPLHF
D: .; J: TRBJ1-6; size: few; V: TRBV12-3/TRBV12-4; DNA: TGTGCCAGCGGATCTCCGGCGTTTGGCTCACCCCTCCACTTT; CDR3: CASGSPAFGSPLHF
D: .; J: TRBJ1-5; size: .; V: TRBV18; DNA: TGTGCCAGCTCACCGGGTAGCCAGTCGGATCAGCCCCAGCATTTT; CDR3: CASSPGSQSDQPQHF
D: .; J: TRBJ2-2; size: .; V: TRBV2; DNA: TGTGCCAGCACTCAAAGGGAAAGGAACACCGGGGAGCTGTTTTTT; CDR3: CASTQRERNTGELFF
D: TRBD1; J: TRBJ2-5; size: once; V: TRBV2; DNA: TGTGCCAGCAGCGTAATGGGACAGATTCAAGAGACCCAGTACTTC; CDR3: CASSVMGQIQETQYF
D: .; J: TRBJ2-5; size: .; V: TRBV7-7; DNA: TGTGCCAGCAGCTTAGCCGGGTGGGGTCTAGTAGAGACCCAGTACTTC; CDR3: CASSLAGWGLVETQYF
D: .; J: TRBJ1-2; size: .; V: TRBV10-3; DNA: TGTGCCATCAGTGATGGAAGTCAGGGTGGAGGCTACACCTTC; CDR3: CAISDGSQGGGYTF
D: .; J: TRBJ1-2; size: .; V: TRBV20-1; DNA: TGCAGTGCCCTACCTACAGGGCACTATGGCTACACCTTC; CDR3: CSALPTGHYGYTF
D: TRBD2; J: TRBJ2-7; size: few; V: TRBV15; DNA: TGTGCCACCAGCAGAGATCTCGGGAGGGAGAACGAGCAGTACTTC; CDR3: CATSRDLGRENEQYF
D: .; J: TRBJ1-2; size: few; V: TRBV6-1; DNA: TGTGCCAGCAGTGAGGACAGTTTTCCTACCTATGGCTACACCTTC; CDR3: CASSEDSFPTYGYTF